This TCR beta chain was captured by sequencing in a study of T cells in Graves' hyperthyroidism and ophthalmopathy. Concerning this clonotype: Its antigen is not known.

Researchers took RNA transcripts and amplified the TCR beta CDR3 regions from them. A set of HTBI primers served as the primers for a first-round RT-PCR of the TCR CDR3. Each CDR3 protein is one row after TCRdb ran MiXCR on the multiplex PCR reads. The data contain about 400,000 distinct CDR3 sequences, less than 20% of them singletons. Study observations and caveats: Blood also contained most expanded thyroid clonotypes above 0.001.

Fresh peripheral blood, about 9.9 ml, yielded the PBMCs. Sequenced: blood. The TCR sequence derives from a woman under 30 with Graves' hyperthyroidism that later progressed to Graves' ophthalmopathy.

The chain's CDR3 is CASIPFGQGRAGANVLTF. CDR3 nucleotides: TGTGCCAGCATTCCTTTTGGTCAGGGGAGGGCTGGGGCCAACGTCCTGACTTTC. The genes are TRBV6-1 and TRBJ2-6; tentative D call: TRBD2 (7 bases). Between the trimmed V and J ends, which lost 7 bases and 2 bases, there was a span of 21 bases. This CDR3 has 18 amino acids. Per germline, CDR1 MNHNS and CDR2 SASEGT.